The 27 T cell receptor beta chains below come from one sample, sequenced in a study of T cell changes during pregnancy in multiple sclerosis (dated by TCRdb to about 2019). To prepare the library, the immunoSEQ multiplex PCR assay was applied. In TCRdb, the immuneACCESS table is reduced to in-frame sequences with V and J assigned. These tables do not hold every clone; where another copy was compared, an unresolved V gene accounts for under half, and the others remain unexplained. Across this sample there are fewer than 85,000 clones, with just under 95% seen only once. The top ten clonotypes cover less than 2% of the sample. The source material was peripheral blood, sampled in the second trimester of pregnancy. Receptors were obtained from a female donor with multiple sclerosis, enrolled in a pregnancy study.

The V and J genes are TRBV5-1 and TRBJ2-3; 9 nucleotides match TRBD1. This CDR3 is built from 15 residues. The ends lost 4 bases at V and 3 bases at J; junction bases unmatched: 6. CDR1 SGHRS and CDR2 YFSETQ come from the germline V gene. The CDR3 DNA sequence: TGCGCCAGCAGCAGGGGACAGGGAGGAACAGATACGCAGTATTTT. Translating gives CASSRGQGGTDTQYF. The full variable domain, in which reference TRBV5-1 and TRBJ2-3 provide the parts outside the CDR3, is KAGVTQTPRYLIKTRGQQVTLSCSPISGHRSVSWYQQTPGQGLQFLFEYFSETQRNKGNFPGRFSGRQFSNSRSEMNVSTLELGDSALYLCASSRGQGGTDTQYFGPGTRLTVL.

About this clone itself: A junction end diverges from the germline sequence, so it may reflect a read error. The chain employs TRBV27 and TRBJ2-3; 10 bases are shared with TRBD2. Germline loops: CDR1 MNHEY, CDR2 SMNVEV (reference sequence). CDR3 size: 17 residues. The CDR3 is CASRLMASGSLADTQYF. CDR3 bases: TGTGCCAGCCGTTTAATGGCTAGCGGGAGTTTGGCAGATACGCAGTATTTT.

This clone was detected only a few times. The chain links TRBV7-2 to TRBJ2-7; 8 bases line up with TRBD1. CDR1 SGHTA and CDR2 FQGNSA come from the germline V gene. The CDR3 covers 13 residues. The trim removed 9 bases at V and 3 bases at J, leaving 7 bases unmatched. The CDR3 sequence: CASGQGPDYEQYF. CDR3 bases: TGTGCCAGTGGACAGGGCCCAGACTACGAGCAGTACTTC. The variable domain in full, completed from reference TRBV7-2 and TRBJ2-7, reads GAGVSQSPSNKVTEKGKDVELRCDPISGHTALYWYRQSLGQGLEFLIYFQGNSAPDKSGLPSDRFSAERTGGSVSTLTIQRTQQEDSAVYLCASGQGPDYEQYFGPGTRLTVT.

The chain uses TRBV15 and TRBJ1-5, with 7 bases fitting TRBD1. Per the germline V gene, CDR1 is LNHNV and CDR2 is YYDKDF (reference sequence). The CDR3 consists of 15 residues. The J segment lost 6 bases and the V segment lost 0 bases, leaving 5 bases of the junction unmatched. The CDR3 spells CATSRDPGQPQPQHF. CDR3 in DNA: TGTGCCACCAGCAGAGATCCGGGACAGCCTCAGCCCCAGCATTTT.

This chain links TRBV5-5 with TRBJ2-2; the match to TRBD2 covers 8 bases. V gave up 1 base and J gave up 5 bases; unmatched junction bases: 1. The CDR3 loop spans 14 amino acids. In germline, CDR1 is SGHKS, CDR2 YYEKEE (reference sequence). CDR3 sequence: CASSLLAGTGELFF. As DNA, the CDR3 is TGTGCCAGCAGCTTGTTAGCGGGGACCGGGGAGCTGTTTTTT.

This clone appeared a single time. V usage is TRBV10-3 and J usage is TRBJ1-1; D is unclear. Trimming removed 8 bases at V and 3 bases at J, with 13 bases between. From germline, CDR1 is ENHRY and CDR2 SYGVKD. The length of the CDR3 is 13 residues. CDR3 in amino acids: CAIGGGGDTEAFF. In DNA, the CDR3 is TGTGCCATCGGCGGAGGTGGGGACACTGAAGCTTTCTTT.

The rearrangement links TRBV19 to TRBJ1-4; 11 bases align to TRBD1. The trim removed 7 bases at V and 8 bases at J, leaving 9 bases unmatched. Germline CDR1 reads LNHDA; CDR2 reads SQIVND (reference sequence). This CDR3 is built from 15 residues. CDR3 sequence: CASTPWTGGEEKLFF. For the CDR3, the DNA is TGTGCCAGTACCCCTTGGACAGGGGGCGAGGAAAAACTGTTTTTT.

The J gene is TRBJ1-6, the V gene TRBV7-9, with D perhaps matching TRBD1 (5 bases). The CDR3 is 15 amino acids. V was cut by 0 bases and J by 6 bases, with 9 bases left in between. Germline V gene lookup returns CDR1 SEHNR and CDR2 FQNEAQ (reference sequence). The chain's CDR3 is CASSLAGGANSPLHF. For the CDR3, the DNA is TGTGCCAGCAGCTTAGCCGGCGGGGCTAATTCACCCCTCCACTTT.

J is TRBJ2-7 and V is TRBV7-2; D might be TRBD1 (6 bases). The germline V and J ends were trimmed by 8 bases and 4 bases, with 15 bases remaining between them. This CDR3 spans 13 amino acids. CDR1 SGHTA and CDR2 FQGNSA come from the germline V gene. The CDR3 protein is CASLGAGMYEQYF. Here the CDR3 DNA reads TGTGCCAGCCTGGGGGCAGGGATGTACGAGCAGTACTTC.

This chain connects TRBV7-2 to TRBJ1-4; TRBD1 aligns across 7 bases. Germline loops: CDR1 SGHTA, CDR2 FQGNSA. The CDR3 has 15 residues. With V trimmed by 2 bases and J by 7 bases, 7 bases remained unmatched. In DNA form, the CDR3 reads TGTGCCAGCAGCTTATCAGGGGGTATCACTGAAAAACTGTTTTTT. It yields the protein CASSLSGGITEKLFF.

The chain recombines TRBV14 with TRBJ2-3; TRBD1 agrees at 8 bases. CDR3 length equals 16 residues. V was clipped by 6 bases and J by 1 base; unmatched bases: 9. In germline, CDR1 is SGHDN, CDR2 FVKESK. The CDR3 reads CASSPLTGGGTDTQYF. In DNA, the CDR3 is TGTGCCAGCAGTCCTTTAACAGGGGGAGGCACAGATACGCAGTATTTT.

The chain is built from TRBV28 and TRBJ2-7, with a weak D call TRBD1 (5 bases). Germline loops: CDR1 MDHEN, CDR2 SYDVKM. This CDR3 comprises 12 residues. V dropped 1 base and J dropped 6 bases, with 7 bases sitting between them. The CDR3 DNA sequence: TGTGCCAGCAGTTTATCAGGGTTCGAGCAGTACTTC. Its protein is CASSLSGFEQYF.

The rearrangement uses TRBV7-8 and TRBJ2-7, with D maybe TRBD2 (6 bases). Per germline, CDR1 SGHVS and CDR2 FQNEAQ. V gave up 5 bases and J gave up 1 base, with 21 bases separating them. The CDR3 is 17 amino acids. In DNA form, the CDR3 reads TGTGCCAGCAGCCTAACCTTCGGAGCGGGTGATTCCTACGAGCAGTACTTC. Protein product: CASSLTFGAGDSYEQYF.

This clone was detected once. The chain links TRBV7-8 to TRBJ2-6; 10 nucleotides align to TRBD1. Germline V CDR1 and CDR2: SGHVS, FQNEAQ. The J segment lost 1 base and the V segment lost 6 bases, leaving 6 bases of the junction unmatched. The CDR3 is 17 residues long. This chain's CDR3 is CASSSRTGGSGANVLTF. The CDR3 DNA follows: TGTGCCAGCAGTTCCCGGACAGGGGGATCTGGGGCCAACGTCCTGACTTTC.

The V call is TRBV6-5, the J call TRBJ1-2, with 9 bases that match TRBD1. The CDR3 runs to 14 residues. Germline V gene data show CDR1 as MNHEY and CDR2 as SVGAGI. Trimming removed 5 bases from V and 6 bases from J; junction bases left unmatched: 7. The DNA of the CDR3 is TGTGCCAGCAGTCGTCGGACAGGGGACGATGGCTACACCTTC. This sequence encodes CASSRRTGDDGYTF.

The V and J genes are TRBV4-1 and TRBJ2-2; D is unresolved. The CDR3 is 13 amino acids. Trimming left V 0 bases short and J 7 bases short, with 6 bases between. Germline V CDR1 and CDR2: MGHRA, YSYEKL. The CDR3 DNA follows: TGCGCCAGCAGCCAAGAGGAGAACGGGGAGCTGTTTTTT. Its translation: CASSQEENGELFF.

CDR3 nucleotide sequence: TGTGCCAGCAGCTTCGAACGGGGGGGCACCGGGGAGCTGTTTTTT. Protein product: CASSFERGGTGELFF. This rearrangement joins TRBV11-3 to TRBJ2-2; TRBD2 aligns across 8 bases. Per germline, CDR1 SGHNT and CDR2 YENEEA. This CDR3 has 15 residues. V trimming: 3 bases; J trimming: 4 bases; junction bases outside the gene matches: 4.

The J gene is TRBJ2-3, the V gene TRBV5-6; D gene unclear. The CDR3 totals 14 residues. Trimming cost V 2 bases and J 2 bases, with 9 bases left between them. Germline loops: CDR1 SGHDT, CDR2 YYEEEE. CDR3 residues: CASSFRPHTDTQYF. CDR3 sequence (DNA): TGTGCCAGCAGCTTCAGGCCCCACACAGATACGCAGTATTTT.

The V gene is TRBV6-5, the J gene TRBJ2-1, with D unclear. The CDR3 length is 14 residues. The germline CDR1 and CDR2 sequences are MNHEY and SVGAGI. V lost 0 bases and J lost 5, with 8 bases in between. CDR3: CASSYSGLDNEQFF. As DNA, the CDR3 is TGTGCCAGCAGTTACTCTGGGCTTGACAATGAGCAGTTCTTC.

CDR3 sequence: CASSGPGLAGEQYF. CDR3 in DNA: TGTGCCAGCAGCGGGCCGGGACTAGCGGGCGAGCAGTACTTC. This chain links TRBV9 with TRBJ2-7; 12 bases are a match to TRBD2. CDR3 length: 14 amino acids. Germline-derived CDR1 and CDR2 are SGDLS and YYNGEE. V dropped 3 bases and J dropped 6; count of bases not matched to a gene: 4.

The rearrangement uses TRBV10-3 and TRBJ2-3; 16 bases fit TRBD2. V lost 4 bases and J lost 3; bases outside the gene matches: 10. This CDR3 is 19 amino acids long. Germline lookup yields CDR1 ENHRY and CDR2 SYGVKD. Written as DNA, the CDR3 is TGTGCCATCAGTGGGGGGACTAGCGGGAGGGCCGAGCGGACAGATACGCAGTATTTT. Its translation is CAISGGTSGRAERTDTQYF.

This rearrangement joins TRBV7-9 to TRBJ2-7; D is ambiguous. This CDR3 spans 13 amino acids. V lost 0 bases to trimming and J lost 4 bases, with 7 bases between them. Germline V gene data show CDR1 as SEHNR and CDR2 as FQNEAQ (reference sequence). DNA for the CDR3: TGTGCCAGCAGCTTAGCGCTCGAGTACGAGCAGTACTTC. It specifies CASSLALEYEQYF.

The V call is TRBV27, the J call TRBJ1-2; the match to TRBD1 covers 9 bases. V shed 6 bases, J shed 0 bases, and the junction held 5 bases outside the gene matches. The CDR3 spans 15 residues. Germline values: CDR1 MNHEY, CDR2 SMNVEV (reference sequence). The CDR3 loop is CASRKTGGANYGYTF. The CDR3 nucleotides read TGTGCCAGCAGAAAAACAGGGGGCGCTAACTATGGCTACACCTTC.

The chain uses TRBV29-1 and TRBJ1-1; tentatively, D is TRBD1 (5 bases). The V and J ends lost 6 bases and 0 bases respectively, with 11 bases between them. The CDR3 spans 13 residues. Germline loops: CDR1 SQVTM, CDR2 ANQGSEA. CDR3: CSVQTDMNTEAFF. CDR3 DNA sequence: TGCAGCGTCCAGACAGACATGAACACTGAAGCTTTCTTT.

The chain combines TRBV7-2 with TRBJ2-3; the D gene is possibly TRBD2 (6 bases). Looked up from germline, CDR1 is SGHTA and CDR2 is FQGNSA. With 1 base removed from V and 0 bases from J, the gap between germline ends came to 8 bases. This CDR3 contains 15 residues. The CDR3 reads CASSLEGTSTDTQYF. CDR3 in DNA: TGTGCCAGCAGCTTAGAAGGGACTAGCACAGATACGCAGTATTTT.

This clone was observed a handful of times. This chain uses TRBV28 with TRBJ1-6, with 8 bases that match TRBD1. CDR1 MDHEN and CDR2 SYDVKM come from the germline V gene. This CDR3 has 15 amino acids. The V gene end was trimmed by 5 bases and the J gene end by 10 bases; junction bases not matched to a gene: 10. CDR3 amino acids: CASSPLTGEFSPLHF. DNA of the CDR3: TGTGCCAGCAGTCCACTGACAGGGGAGTTCTCACCCCTCCACTTT.

The rearrangement links TRBV11-3 to TRBJ2-3; TRBD2 matches 10 bases. The ends lost 5 bases at V and 3 bases at J; junction bases unmatched: 2. The germline gives CDR1 SGHNT, CDR2 YENEEA. The CDR3 is 14 amino acids. CDR3 in DNA: TGTGCCAGCAGCCCGGGACTAGCGACAGATACGCAGTATTTT. Translated: CASSPGLATDTQYF.